This T cell receptor beta chain originates from a study of vaccination effects on CD4 cells after COVID-19. Antigen-specific CD4+ T cells were expanded with viral peptide pools in the ViraFEST assay before sequencing. It was after roughly ten days of culture that CD4+ T cells were isolated. Two-dose BNT162b2 or mRNA-1273 vaccination was given to participants. Nucleocapsid antibodies stayed negative before and after vaccination, showing no earlier SARS-CoV-2 infection. On days 3 and 7, fresh IL-2 medium replaced half the medium. CDR1 is SQVTM, CDR2 ANQGSEA, per germline. This CDR3 has 12 residues. V was shortened by 7 bases and J by 3 bases, with 12 bases between the two germline ends. Study observations and caveats: The study enrolled few convalescent patients and sampled no early post-infection timepoints. Clones induced by infection and by vaccine showed marked clonal contraction late after vaccination.

On this clone: Its target is unknown.

TCRdb's copy holds only in-frame clones and misses some; the assay was immunoSEQ multiplex PCR. The sample lists about 16,000 clones; roughly 76% were seen once. The sample in question was CD4+ T cells from PBMCs cultured with HCoV-NL63 spike peptides, obtained after COVID-19 vaccination. V usage is TRBV29-1 and J usage is TRBJ2-5; either TRBD1 or TRBD2 may fit D (5 bases each). This receptor was obtained from a human donor who received a COVID-19 vaccine. CDR3 region: CSGSDSKETQYF. Here the CDR3 DNA reads TGCAGCGGTAGCGACAGTAAAGAGACCCAGTACTTC. Based on the CDR3 plus reference TRBV29-1 and TRBJ2-5, the full variable domain is SAVISQKPSRDICQRGTSLTIQCQVDSQVTMMFWYRQQPGQSLTLIATANQGSEATYESGFVIDKFPISRPNLTFSTLTVSNMSPEDSSIYLCSGSDSKETQYFGPGTRLLVL.